Listed below are T cell receptor beta chains from one sample, sequenced in a study of beta chain features in type 1 diabetes. TCRdb keeps only in-frame clones here, not all; method: immunoSEQ multiplex PCR. The data contain hundreds of thousands of clones, roughly 15% of them singletons. The sequencing sample was made of naive CD4+ T cells from blood. All receptors come from a woman younger than 35 in good health. Both conserved end residues are part of each CDR3. D genes are given only for firm matches. Clone size, where shown, is once, few, many, or a class for clones that have expanded.

D gene | clone size | J gene | V gene | CDR3 DNA | CDR3 protein
- | few | TRBJ2-5 | TRBV18 | TGTGCCAGCTCACCACCGAGGGCACGAGAGACCCAGTACTTC | CASSPPRARETQYF
TRBD2 | - | TRBJ2-5 | TRBV7-2 | TGTGCCAGCAGCTTTAGACTAGCGGCGCAAGAGACCCAGTACTTC | CASSFRLAAQETQYF
- | - | TRBJ2-2 | TRBV11-1 | - | CASSLRRVLQPGSCFF
- | - | TRBJ1-3 | TRBV11-2 | TGTGCCAGCAGCTTATACAGGGCGGGAGGAAACACCATATATTTT | CASSLYRAGGNTIYF
- | - | TRBJ2-3 | TRBV6-5 | TGTGCCAGCAGGGGGAGCGGAGATACGCAGTATTTT | CASRGSGDTQYF
- | few | TRBJ1-1 | TRBV11-3 | TGTGCCAGCACCCCGGGGCACTCGAACACTGAAGCTTTCTTT | CASTPGHSNTEAFF
- | - | TRBJ2-3 | TRBV7-9 | TGTGCCAGCAGCTTAGTGGCAAGAGATGCAGATACGCAGTATTTT | CASSLVARDADTQYF
TRBD2 | - | TRBJ2-3 | TRBV10-3 | TGTGCCATCAGGGCGGCGGGAGCCGCCCCAGATACGCAGTATTTT | CAIRAAGAAPDTQYF
TRBD2 | few | TRBJ2-7 | TRBV10-3 | TGTGCCATCAGTGAGTTCGCCAAGATGGGACTAGCTTCCGAGCAGTACTTC | CAISEFAKMGLASEQYF
TRBD2 | - | TRBJ2-1 | TRBV25-1 | TGTGCCAGCAGTGAATTGAGCGGGGCGCTTCGGGAGCAGTTCTTC | CASSELSGALREQFF
TRBD2 | few | TRBJ2-3 | TRBV4-2 | TGTGCCAGCAGCCAAGGAGGACTAGCGGGAGCGACAGATACGCAGTATTTT | CASSQGGLAGATDTQYF